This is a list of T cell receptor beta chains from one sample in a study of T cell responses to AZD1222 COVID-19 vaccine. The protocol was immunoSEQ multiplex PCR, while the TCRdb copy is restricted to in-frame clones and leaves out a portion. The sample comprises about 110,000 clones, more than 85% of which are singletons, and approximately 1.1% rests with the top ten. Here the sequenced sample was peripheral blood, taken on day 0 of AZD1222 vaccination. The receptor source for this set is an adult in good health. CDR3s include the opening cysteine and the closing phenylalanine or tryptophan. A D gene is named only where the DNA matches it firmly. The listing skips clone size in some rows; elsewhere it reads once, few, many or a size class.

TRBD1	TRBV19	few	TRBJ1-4	CASNPQDRGANEKLFF	TGTGCCAGTAACCCCCAAGACAGGGGGGCAAATGAAAAACTGTTTTTT
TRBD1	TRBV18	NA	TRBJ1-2	CASSEQGTLGGYTF	TGTGCCAGCTCAGAACAGGGGACCCTCGGTGGCTACACCTTC
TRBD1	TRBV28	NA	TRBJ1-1	CASRPGGSATEAFF	TGTGCCAGCAGGCCAGGGGGGTCGGCCACTGAAGCTTTCTTT
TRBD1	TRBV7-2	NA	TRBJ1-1	CASSSQGGNTEAFF	TGTGCCAGCAGCTCGCAGGGGGGAAACACTGAAGCTTTCTTT
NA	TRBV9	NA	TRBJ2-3	CASSVSGGGGTDTQYF	TGTGCCAGCAGCGTGAGTGGTGGCGGGGGCACAGATACGCAGTATTTT
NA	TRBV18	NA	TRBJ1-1	CASSPGSGTEAFF	TGTGCCAGCTCACCAGGAAGTGGCACTGAAGCTTTCTTT
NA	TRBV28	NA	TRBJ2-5	CASRFSGAERQETQYF	TGTGCCAGCAGGTTCTCAGGGGCAGAACGGCAAGAGACCCAGTACTTC
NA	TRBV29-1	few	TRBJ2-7	CSVQLDSYEQYF	TGCAGCGTCCAACTTGATTCCTACGAGCAGTACTTC
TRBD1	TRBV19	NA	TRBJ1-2	CASSTGTARGYTF	TGTGCCAGTAGCACCGGGACAGCTCGGGGCTACACCTTC
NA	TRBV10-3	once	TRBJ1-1	CAIRSGTVNTEAFF	TGTGCCATCAGATCCGGGACCGTGAACACTGAAGCTTTCTTT
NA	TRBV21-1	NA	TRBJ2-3	CASSRLAGTDTQYF	TGTGCCAGCAGCCGACTAGCGGGAACAGATACGCAGTATTTT
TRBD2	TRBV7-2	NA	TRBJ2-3	CASSPGTSRPSTDTQYF	TGTGCCAGCAGCCCCGGGACTAGCAGGCCTAGCACAGATACGCAGTATTTT
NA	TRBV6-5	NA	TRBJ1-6	CASSSNRAMSSPLHF	TGTGCCAGCAGTTCAAACAGGGCCATGAGTTCACCCCTCCACTTT
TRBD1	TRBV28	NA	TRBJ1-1	CASSLGQLNTEAFF	TGTGCCAGCAGTTTGGGACAGCTGAACACTGAAGCTTTCTTT
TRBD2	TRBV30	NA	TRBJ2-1	CAWTSGSGVNEQFF	TGTGCCTGGACTAGCGGGAGTGGGGTTAATGAGCAGTTCTTC
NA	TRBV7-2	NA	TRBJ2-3	CASSFSLTDTQYF	TGTGCCAGCAGCTTTTCCCTCACAGATACGCAGTATTTT
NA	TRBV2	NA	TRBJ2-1	CASSGEGEQFF	TGTGCCAGCAGTGGAGAAGGCGAGCAGTTCTTC
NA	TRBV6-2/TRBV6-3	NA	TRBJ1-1	CASSYTQAGAEAFF	TGTGCCAGCAGTTACACCCAAGCGGGGGCTGAAGCTTTCTTT
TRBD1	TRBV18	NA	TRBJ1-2	CASSPSGTGDGYTF	TGTGCCAGCTCACCATCAGGGACAGGGGATGGCTACACCTTC
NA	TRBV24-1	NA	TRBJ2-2	CATSDEGKRTGELFF	TGTGCCACCAGTGATGAGGGAAAGAGGACCGGGGAGCTGTTTTTT
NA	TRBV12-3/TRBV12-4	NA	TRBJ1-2	CASSRPWRGYTF	TGTGCCAGCAGCCGCCCATGGAGGGGCTACACCTTC
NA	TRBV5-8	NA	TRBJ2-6	CASRHRSGANVLTF	TGTGCCAGCAGACACCGCTCTGGGGCCAACGTCCTGACTTTC
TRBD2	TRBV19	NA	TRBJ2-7	CASSIRGGGAYEQYF	TGTGCCAGTAGTATACGGGGCGGGGGAGCCTACGAGCAGTACTTC
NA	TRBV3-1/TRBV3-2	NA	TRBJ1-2	CASSRPGTYGYTF	TGTGCCAGCAGCCGCCCCGGCACTTATGGCTACACCTTC
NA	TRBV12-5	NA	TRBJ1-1	CASGLDAGIWGGEAFF	TGTGCTAGTGGTTTGGACGCGGGGATTTGGGGGGGTGAAGCTTTCTTT
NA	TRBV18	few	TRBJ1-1	CASSPIRDTEAFF	TGTGCCAGCTCACCAATCAGGGACACTGAAGCTTTCTTT
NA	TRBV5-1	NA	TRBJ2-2	CASSLVYGSTGELFF	TGCGCCAGCAGCTTGGTTTACGGGAGTACCGGGGAGCTGTTTTTT
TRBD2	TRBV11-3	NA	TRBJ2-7	CASSPARERLKQYF	TGTGCCAGCAGCCCAGCGCGGGAGCGCCTGAAGCAGTACTTC
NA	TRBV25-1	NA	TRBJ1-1	CASTSGADTEAFF	TGTGCCAGCACTTCGGGGGCTGACACTGAAGCTTTCTTT
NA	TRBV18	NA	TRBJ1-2	CASSPPGRDYNYGYTF	TGTGCCAGCTCACCACCGGGGAGGGACTATAACTATGGCTACACCTTC
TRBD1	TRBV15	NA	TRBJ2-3	CATSSGDSASTDTQYF	TGTGCCACCAGCAGCGGGGACAGCGCTAGCACAGATACGCAGTATTTT
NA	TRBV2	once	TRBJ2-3	CASSGGAGATNSQYF	TGTGCCAGCAGTGGAGGCGCGGGGGCCACTAATAGCCAGTATTTT
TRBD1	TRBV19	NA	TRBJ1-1	CASSQPGGGTEAFF	TGTGCCAGTAGTCAACCAGGGGGAGGCACTGAAGCTTTCTTT
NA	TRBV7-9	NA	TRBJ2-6	CASSPGRPGVLGANVLTF	TGTGCCAGCAGCCCGGGGCGACCGGGGGTTCTTGGGGCCAACGTCCTGACTTTC
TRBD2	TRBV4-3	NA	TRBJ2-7	CASSQDLPGLAGREQYF	TGCGCCAGCAGCCAAGATCTTCCGGGACTAGCGGGAAGGGAGCAGTACTTC
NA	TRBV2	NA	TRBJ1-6	CASSGEGGSPLHF	TGTGCCAGCAGTGGAGAGGGAGGGTCACCCCTCCACTTT
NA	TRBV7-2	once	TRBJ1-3	CASSRGNTIYF	TGTGCCAGCAGCCGGGGAAACACCATATATTTT
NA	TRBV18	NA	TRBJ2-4	CASSPPNFGESKNIQYF	TGTGCCAGCTCACCACCGAACTTTGGGGAATCCAAAAACATTCAGTACTTC
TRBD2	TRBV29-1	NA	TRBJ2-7	CSVPTSGSSYEQYF	TGCAGCGTGCCGACTAGCGGGAGCTCCTACGAGCAGTACTTC
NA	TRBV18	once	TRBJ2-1	CASSPEGGSYNEQFF	TGTGCCAGCTCACCCGAGGGGGGGTCCTACAATGAGCAGTTCTTC
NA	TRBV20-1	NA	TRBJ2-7	CSASIPSFLSYEQYF	TGCAGTGCTAGTATTCCATCGTTCCTCTCCTACGAGCAGTACTTC
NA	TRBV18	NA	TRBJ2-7	CASSPPVGGNEQYF	TGTGCCAGCTCACCACCGGTCGGGGGCAACGAGCAGTACTTC